The entry below gives a single TCR beta chain sequence along with its context. What this receptor recognizes is not known. No much larger clone exists at a distance of one base, and base qualities are not known. Trimming leaves V shorter by 0 bases and J shorter by 3 bases, with the junction holding 3 bases beyond the gene matches. CDR1 GTSNPN and CDR2 SVGIG are derived from the germline V gene (reference sequence). Inclusive of the bounding cysteine and phenylalanine, the CDR3 is 15 residues long. Just the 45-base CDR3 DNA is kept, in frame starting at base 1. These data are taken from a study of cytomegalovirus exposure and HLA in healthy donors (dated by TCRdb to the late 2010s). Turning to the overall study: In an earlier analysis of roughly 500 of the donors, 250 to 350 Gb of sequence data and some 100 million unique TCR beta sequences from 150 million to 200 million T cells were reported. Roughly 300 gigabases of sequencing data and about 92 million unique TCR sequences made up an early release that covered around 640 HLA-typed donors. Among the roughly 380 genotyped donors, 81% belonged to the genetic ancestry cluster associated with self-reported Caucasian donors. The aim of the study was to test whether cataloging public T cell receptors could identify signatures of past pathogen exposure. The T cell repertoires of some 700 subjects were profiled by immunosequencing and related to cytomegalovirus serostatus. In addition to the first cohort of several hundred subjects, a separate validation cohort of 120 different subjects was used. High-throughput TCR immunosequencing, statistical association of individual TCRs with disease status, and machine learning were combined to predict cytomegalovirus infection status. A later analysis re-examined previously published TCR beta repertoires from several hundred donors and added high-resolution HLA genotyping to investigate patterns of TCR occurrence. Rather than using new phenotypic data, the later analysis identified candidate immune exposures from TCR beta sequences and from how often those sequences occurred across donors. An earlier analysis of roughly 600 of the donors used high-throughput TCR beta sequencing to judge whether each TCR beta V gene segment behaved as functional or pseudogenic. Donor age, sex, ethnicity and CMV serostatus were compiled together with the repertoire data. A later genetic analysis used genome-wide SNP genotypes for about 65% of the roughly 700 donors, treating that subset as a discovery cohort. All discovery cohort repertoires had been generated on a single sequencing platform. Both class I and class II loci were covered by HLA typing, at four-digit resolution. The number of donors typed differed by locus, with roughly 620-640 for A, B, C, DRB1 and DQB1, more than 500 for DQA1, approximately 580 for DPA1, and around 460 for DPB1. A handful of DR-DQ haplotypes were treated as single units for association and clustering because of strong linkage in the cohort. Among some 400 genotyped donors of the cohort, an average of roughly 230,000 unique TCR beta nucleotide sequences was sequenced per donor, of which approximately 19% were non-productive. The research as a whole found: While some public TCRs were present in many individuals, most TCR sequences turned up only very rarely across donors. Only TCR beta chains were sequenced in this cohort, and the absence of alpha or paired-chain data limited detectable features. Because HLA typing was unavailable for some donors at each locus, only the typed subset was used in association tests. The earlier analysis of nearly 600 of the donors excluded roughly 16 rarely observed V segments, including chromosome 9 orphons, because counts were too low. In a later genetic analysis, a missense DCLRE1C variant was associated with V-gene and J-gene trimming of TCR beta chains, and the association was replicated in an independent cohort. A later analysis associated 17,000 or so TCR beta sequences with specific HLA alleles at a false discovery rate of 0.05. The only immune exposure information available for the cohort was CMV serostatus. A later analysis found that HLA-associated TCR beta chains were more clonally expanded and had lower generation probabilities than equally common non-associated chains. A further reported finding was that TCR beta sequences accurately predicted the HLA-A and HLA-B alleles for most subjects in the first cohort. A later genetic analysis reported fewer N-insertions in productive TCRs among donors in an Asian-associated ancestry cluster than the roughly 640-donor mean. According to the authors, the approach could potentially be generalized to other disease states and immunological phenotypes. The study listed approximately 150 TCR beta chains as associated with cytomegalovirus. Presence/absence analyses assumed roughly uniform sequencing depth across donors, an assumption that may not hold. In an earlier analysis of some 500 of the donors, most TCR beta V segments were observed in productive rearrangements about 90% or about 30% of the time, broadly matching IMGT annotations. Most CMV-associated TCR beta chains appeared to be HLA-restricted in a later analysis, and the HLA associations seemed to be driven largely by CMV exposure. Some IMGT-functional V segments, including TRBV6-2 and TRBV6-3, could not be told apart with the 87-base-pair reads, so those segments were excluded. A cluster of highly shared sequence variants was judged likely to represent a technical artifact of the sequencing pipeline. A few of the identified cytomegalovirus-associated TCR beta chains were confirmed in vitro to be specific for cytomegalovirus antigens. Linkage disequilibrium might explain the correlated functional status among segregating V segments, but an unknown experimental factor could not be ruled out. Assigning TCR associations to individual alleles was difficult when HLA alleles, especially DR and DQ, strongly co-occurred. In a later analysis, the rate of TCR association differed among HLA loci, with DRB1 alleles having the most associated TCRs and HLA-C alleles having the fewest. In both the original and validation cohorts, the classifier was reported to diagnose cytomegalovirus status with high specificity and sensitivity. According to a later analysis, parvovirus B19, influenza, CMV and Epstein-Barr virus appeared linked to several top co-occurrence clusters.

The cohort consisted of 600 to 700 healthy bone marrow donors. Cohort members were all nominally healthy when sampled, although unrecorded immune exposures were likely present. The donor tested CMV seronegative and was one of the 352 seronegative cohort members. A peripheral blood sample was collected from each donor, and TCR beta sequencing was performed on peripheral blood mononuclear cells. The Qiagen DNeasy Blood Extraction Kit was used to extract genomic DNA from the blood cell samples. The library was made by the immunoSEQ multiplex PCR assay. For the multiplex PCR, a mixture combining 60 forward primers for TCR Vbeta segments and 13 reverse primers for TCR Jbeta segments was used. A multiplex PCR assay on genomic DNA amplified the CDR3 region of rearranged TCR beta genes. The Illumina HiSeq System was used to sequence the amplified TCR beta libraries as 87-base-pair reads. As for the original processing: A later analysis counted tens of millions of unique TCR beta chains across the 600 to 850 repertoires, and around 9.9 million of these chains were shared by at least two donors. To remove PCR and sequencing errors, raw reads were error-corrected and collapsed into unique sequences using a nearest-neighbor algorithm that merged closely related sequences. V, D and J gene segments were assigned by aligning CDR3 sequences to IMGT reference sequences. For a sequence to be retained, a match of at least six nucleotides was required to both a V gene segment and a J gene segment. Rearrangements were called productive when the CDR3 lacked stop codons and stayed in frame with V and J; all others were non-productive. Following IMGT convention, CDR3 was defined as the stretch from the second conserved V-encoded cysteine to the conserved J-encoded phenylalanine. The earlier analysis of some 580 of the donors excluded any sequence lacking an unambiguous match to a single V gene segment. In an earlier analysis of 587 of the donors, V segments were called functional above 56.7% productive rearrangements and were called segregating when the between-donor standard deviation exceeded 5%. A statistical classification framework was built for diagnosing cytomegalovirus status from the catalog of TCR beta chain sequences. V and J gene assignment, in a later analysis, came from comparing TCR nucleotide sequences with IMGT/GENE-DB human TR gene sequences. In a later analysis, CDR3 sequences and most-parsimonious VDJ recombination scenarios were assigned using the TCRdist pipeline. In a later analysis, each TCR beta chain was defined by its CDR3 amino acid sequence together with its V-gene family, and reads without a unique V-gene family were excluded. As a way to deal with suspected cross-contamination and a sequencing artifact, a later analysis dropped approximately 590 nucleotide sequences that were highly shared and had low generation probability. A later analysis calculated a clonal expansion index for each public chain from normalized within-repertoire ranks of inferred template counts. A later analysis computed generation probabilities with a VDJ recombination model fitted to out-of-frame rearrangements, and checked the results against IGoR. In a later analysis, TCR-TCR, TCR-HLA and TCR-CMV co-occurrence was scored with hypergeometric tests, and a repertoire-size bias correction was applied to TCR pairs. A later analysis estimated false discovery rates by permuting HLA or CMV assignments 20 times. In a later analysis, co-occurring TCRs were grouped using DBSCAN, with TCRdist sequence similarity added in when clustering inside HLA-allele-positive subsets. Co-occurrence clustering excluded repertoires with fewer than 30,000 or more than 120,000 public chains, plus five with anomalous nucleotide sharing. TCRdb took this table from immuneACCESS and kept in-frame rearrangements with V and J called. Such tables lack part of the clones; where checked against another copy, unresolved V genes explain under half of the gap, and the rest is unexplained. The DNA gave D and trimming, while V, J and clone size come from that table. A total of over 100,000 clones appear in this sample, roughly 80% of them only once. In total, the top ten clones hold roughly 7% of the sample.

The source of this sequence is a male donor in good health and CMV-seronegative. The sample was PBMCs. The rearrangement joined TRBV30 to TRBJ2-1; the central 9 bases match TRBD2. Here the CDR3 is given as CAWSVKTSGYNEQFF. The nucleotide sequence is given as TGTGCCTGGAGTGTAAAGACTAGCGGCTACAATGAGCAGTTCTTC.